The rows below give T cell receptor beta chains drawn from one sample of a study of shared clonotypes between healthy human individuals. This table comes from immunoSEQ multiplex PCR, and its TCRdb copy is limited to in-frame clones, with some not included. The sample yields about 610,000 clones, more than 95% seen once. The sample was naive CD4+ T cells sorted from blood. The receptors come from a woman in her twenties or thirties in good health. The CDR3 runs from the conserved cysteine through the conserved F or W. The D gene is left open where the match is weak. The size field is filled for only some rows; it gives once, few, many or a size class.

clone_size	d_call	v_call	j_call	cdr3_aa	cdr3_nt
NA	NA	TRBV5-4	TRBJ1-1	CASSLDLRENTEAFF	TGTGCCAGCAGCTTGGATCTCCGGGAGAACACTGAAGCTTTCTTT
NA	NA	TRBV5-4	TRBJ2-7	CASSTSPRGVLNEQYF	TGTGCCAGCAGCACGTCTCCCAGGGGTGTTCTGAACGAGCAGTACTTC
NA	NA	TRBV6-5	TRBJ1-5	CASSYSQGSNQPQHF	TGTGCCAGCAGTTACTCGCAGGGATCCAATCAGCCCCAGCATTTT
NA	TRBD2	TRBV7-3	TRBJ2-7	CASSLTTSSEQYF	TGTGCCAGCAGCTTAACGACTAGCTCCGAGCAGTACTTC
NA	NA	TRBV10-1	TRBJ1-2	CASSESLSNRGGYGYTF	TGCGCCAGCAGTGAGTCCCTTTCAAATCGTGGAGGCTATGGCTACACCTTC
NA	NA	TRBV25-1	TRBJ1-1	CASSDRGAMAFF	TGTGCCAGCAGTGATCGAGGGGCTATGGCTTTCTTT
NA	NA	TRBV10-3	TRBJ2-5	CAISRGEGGQETQYF	TGTGCCATCAGCAGGGGGGAAGGGGGTCAAGAGACCCAGTACTTC
NA	NA	TRBV7-2	TRBJ2-1	CASSAQARNEQFF	TGTGCCAGCAGCGCTCAGGCCAGAAATGAGCAGTTCTTC
NA	NA	TRBV29-1	TRBJ1-2	CSVGPEVLYGYTF	TGCAGCGTTGGACCCGAAGTTCTCTATGGCTACACCTTC
NA	NA	TRBV4-1	TRBJ2-7	CASSQDSGTGEQYF	TGCGCCAGCAGCCAAGATAGTGGGACGGGCGAGCAGTACTTC
once	NA	TRBV4-1	TRBJ1-1	CASSQVPVSRGITEAFF	TGCGCCAGCAGCCAAGTCCCCGTATCCAGGGGAATCACTGAAGCTTTCTTT
NA	NA	TRBV28	TRBJ2-1	CASSSPTGRGNEQFF	TGTGCCAGCAGTTCCCCGACAGGGAGGGGGAATGAGCAGTTCTTC
NA	NA	TRBV10-2	TRBJ2-2	CASRETGRNTGELFF	TGCGCCAGCAGAGAGACTGGGCGGAACACCGGGGAGCTGTTTTTT